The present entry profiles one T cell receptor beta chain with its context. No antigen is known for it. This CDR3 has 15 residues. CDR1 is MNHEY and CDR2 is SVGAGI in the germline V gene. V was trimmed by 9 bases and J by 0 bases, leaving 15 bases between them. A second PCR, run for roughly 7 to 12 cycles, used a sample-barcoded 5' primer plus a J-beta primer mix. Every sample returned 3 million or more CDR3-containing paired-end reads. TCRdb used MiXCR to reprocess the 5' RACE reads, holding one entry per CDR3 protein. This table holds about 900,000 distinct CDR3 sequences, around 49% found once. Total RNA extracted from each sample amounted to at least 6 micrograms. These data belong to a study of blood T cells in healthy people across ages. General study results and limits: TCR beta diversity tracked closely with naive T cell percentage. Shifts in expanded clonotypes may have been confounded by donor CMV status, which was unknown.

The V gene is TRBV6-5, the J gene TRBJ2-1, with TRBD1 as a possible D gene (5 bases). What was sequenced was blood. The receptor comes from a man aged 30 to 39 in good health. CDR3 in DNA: TGTGCCAGTAGACCCTACAGGCTCTCCTACAATGAGCAGTTCTTC. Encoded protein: CASRPYRLSYNEQFF.